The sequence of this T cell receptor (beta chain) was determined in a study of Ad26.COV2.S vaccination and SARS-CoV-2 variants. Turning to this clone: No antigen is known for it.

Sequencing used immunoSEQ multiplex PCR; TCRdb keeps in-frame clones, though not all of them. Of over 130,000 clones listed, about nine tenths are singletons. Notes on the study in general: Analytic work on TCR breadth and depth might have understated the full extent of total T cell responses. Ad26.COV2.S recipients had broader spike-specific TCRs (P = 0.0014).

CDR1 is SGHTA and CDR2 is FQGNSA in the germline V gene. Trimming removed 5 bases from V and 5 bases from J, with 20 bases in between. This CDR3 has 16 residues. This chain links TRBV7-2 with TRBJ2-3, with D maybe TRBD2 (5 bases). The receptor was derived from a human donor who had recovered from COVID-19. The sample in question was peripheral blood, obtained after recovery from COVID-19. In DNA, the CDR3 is TGTGCCAGCAGCACGAACCCCCGGGGATCTAGAGATACGCAGTATTTT. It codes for CASSTNPRGSRDTQYF. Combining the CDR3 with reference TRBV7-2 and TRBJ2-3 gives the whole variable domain GAGVSQSPSNKVTEKGKDVELRCDPISGHTALYWYRQSLGQGLEFLIYFQGNSAPDKSGLPSDRFSAERTGGSVSTLTIQRTQQEDSAVYLCASSTNPRGSRDTQYFGPGTRLTVL.